This TCR beta chain came from a study of graft-versus-host responses after intestinal transplantation. The graft tissue was processed, and this released both intraepithelial and lamina propria lymphocytes. Generated by immunoSEQ multiplex PCR, the TCRdb table keeps only in-frame clones and is missing some. The data contain 6,000 to 9,500 clones, about three quarters of them singletons. Trimming shortened V by 5 bases and J by 7 bases, and 18 bases separated the two germline ends. The CDR3 spans 15 residues. From germline, CDR1 is MNHNS and CDR2 SASEGT. Sequenced material: ileum tissue, taken around eight months after intestinal transplantation. This sequence was found in a human patient who received an intestinal transplant, so some T cells may come from the graft donor. The gene calls are TRBV6-1 and TRBJ2-4; D is ambiguous. The chain's CDR3 is CASSSPESLGNIQYF. The CDR3 bases are TGTGCCAGCAGTTCGCCGGAGAGTCTGGGGAACATTCAGTACTTC.